This TCR beta chain was recorded in a study of CD8 T cells in Susac syndrome. Reverse transcription of roughly 0.5 to 1 ug RNA was carried out with random hexamers. Across 54 Vbeta and 13 Jbeta, immunoSEQ multiplex PCR amplified TCR beta CDR3. Each CDR3 protein gets one entry after TCRdb re-called the immunoSEQ multiplex PCR reads with MiXCR. Among around 110,000 distinct CDR3 sequences listed, just under 95% were seen once. Trimming took 3 bases from V and 2 from J, leaving 11 bases between them. The CDR3 is 14 residues long. Germline lookup yields CDR1 SGHTA and CDR2 FQGNSA. The diagnostic criteria were recently defined, and patients with Susac syndrome met them for definite or probable disease. TEMRA cells underwent FACS enrichment and CD8+ and CD4+ T cells underwent negative isolation.

V usage is TRBV7-2 and J usage is TRBJ2-7; no clear D gene. This clonotype was sampled from a human donor with Susac syndrome. The sample consisted of CD8+ T cells from PBMCs. The CDR3 protein is CASSFTVYTYEQYF. CDR3 DNA: TGTGCCAGCAGCTTTACAGTTTATACCTACGAGCAGTACTTC. Full variable domain (rest looked up from reference TRBV7-2 and TRBJ2-7): GAGVSQSPSNKVTEKGKDVELRCDPISGHTALYWYRQSLGQGLEFLIYFQGNSAPDKSGLPSDRFSAERTGGSVSTLTIQRTQQEDSAVYLCASSFTVYTYEQYFGPGTRLTVT.